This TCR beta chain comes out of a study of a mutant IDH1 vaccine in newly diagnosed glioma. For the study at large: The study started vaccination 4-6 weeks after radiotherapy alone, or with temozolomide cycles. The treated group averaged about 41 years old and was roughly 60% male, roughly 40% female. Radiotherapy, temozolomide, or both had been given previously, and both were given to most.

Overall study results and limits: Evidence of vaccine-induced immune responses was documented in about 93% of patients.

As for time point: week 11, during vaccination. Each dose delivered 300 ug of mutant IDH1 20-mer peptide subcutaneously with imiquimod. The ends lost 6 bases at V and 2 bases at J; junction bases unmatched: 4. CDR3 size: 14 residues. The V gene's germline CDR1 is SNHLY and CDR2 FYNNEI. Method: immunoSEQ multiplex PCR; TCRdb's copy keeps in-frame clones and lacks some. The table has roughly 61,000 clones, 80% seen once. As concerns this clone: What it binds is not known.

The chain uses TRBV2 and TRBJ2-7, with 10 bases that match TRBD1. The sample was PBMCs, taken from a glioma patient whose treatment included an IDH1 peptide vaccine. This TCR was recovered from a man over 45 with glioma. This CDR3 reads CASSPGQGPYEQYF. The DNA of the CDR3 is TGTGCCAGCAGCCCGGGACAGGGGCCCTACGAGCAGTACTTC.